The next 15 T cell receptor beta chains were all read from a single sample in a study of vaccination and CD4 T cells after COVID-19. An Oncomine TCR Beta short-read assay was used to sequence the DNA from cultured CD4+ T cells. Using its own MiXCR run on the PCR reads, TCRdb lists one record per CDR3 protein. The sample holds about 15,000 distinct CDR3 sequences, 42% seen once. These receptors' targets are unknown. Treatment of the sample: roughly nine-day PBMC culture with coronavirus spike peptide pools or control peptides (ViraFEST assay). The sequencing input was cultured CD4+ T cells from blood. The receptors come from a human donor with COVID-19.

V is TRBV5-6 and J is TRBJ1-2; D unclear. Germline CDR1 reads SGHDT; CDR2 reads YYEEEE. V was pared by 4 bases and J by 8 bases, with 15 bases between. CDR3 size: 13 residues. In DNA form, the CDR3 reads TGTGCCAGCAGCGTAGACCAGAGTAGCGGCTACACCTTC. This encodes CASSVDQSSGYTF. Drawing the rest from reference TRBV5-6 and TRBJ1-2, the complete variable domain is DAGVTQSPTHLIKTRGQQVTLRCSPKSGHDTVSWYQQALGQGPQFIFQYYEEEERQRGNFPDRFSGHQFPNYSSELNVNALLLGDSALYLCASSVDQSSGYTFGSGTRLTVV.

By share, this clonotype ranks as large. This chain links TRBV7-2 with TRBJ2-7, with unresolved D. There are 14 residues in the CDR3. Trimming stripped 3 bases from V and 0 bases from J, with 9 bases between. Germline loops: CDR1 SGHTA, CDR2 FQGNSA. The CDR3 is CASSFGSSSYEQYF. The CDR3 coding sequence is TGTGCCAGCAGCTTCGGCAGTAGCTCCTACGAGCAGTACTTC.

This chain connects TRBV6-2 or TRBV6-3 to TRBJ1-1; D not certain. V lost 6 bases and J lost 5, with 7 bases in between. The CDR3 has 11 residues. Per germline, CDR1 MNHEY and CDR2 SVGEGT. The CDR3: CASSARTEAFF. The CDR3 DNA reads TGTGCCAGCAGCGCCAGAACTGAAGCTTTCTTT.

This chain connects TRBV28 to TRBJ1-3; D gene unclear. Deletions cut 4 bases from V and 4 bases from J, with 11 bases between. Germline CDR1 reads MDHEN; CDR2 reads SYDVKM. The CDR3 has 14 residues. The DNA of the CDR3 is TGTGCCAGCAGTTCAGGCGGGAGCGGAAACACCATATATTTT. Amino acids: CASSSGGSGNTIYF.

This clonotype was seen only once. The rearrangement links TRBV6-1 to TRBJ1-4; 7 nucleotides agree with TRBD1. This CDR3 spans 15 amino acids. V lost 8 bases and J lost 7; bases outside the gene matches: 13. The germline CDR1 and CDR2 sequences are MNHNS and SASEGT. The CDR3 protein is CASEIRGGSSEKLFF. The CDR3 DNA reads TGTGCCAGCGAAATACGAGGGGGCTCGAGTGAAAAACTGTTTTTT.

V and J are TRBV20-1 and TRBJ2-7; weak D call: TRBD1 (6 bases). Germline V gene sequence: CDR1 DFQATT, CDR2 SNEGSKA (reference sequence). V was cut by 6 bases and J by 0 bases, with 21 bases left in between. The CDR3 length is 16 residues. The CDR3 DNA is TGCAGTGCCGACTCCCAGGGGCCCAAAAGCTCCTACGAGCAGTACTTC. This sequence encodes CSADSQGPKSSYEQYF.

This clonotype was counted only a few times. V is TRBV12-3 or TRBV12-4 and J is TRBJ1-5, with D unclear. The CDR3 is made up of 13 amino acids. V lost 3 bases and J 4 bases, leaving 7 bases between the germline ends. The CDR3 region is CASSLGLNQPQHF. The CDR3 DNA is TGTGCCAGCAGTTTGGGTCTTAATCAGCCCCAGCATTTT.

The gene calls are TRBV6-5 and TRBJ2-4; 9 nucleotides align to TRBD1. Looked up from germline, CDR1 is MNHEY and CDR2 is SVGAGI. The CDR3 consists of 16 residues. The trim removed 0 bases at V and 1 base at J, leaving 1 base unmatched. DNA of the CDR3: TGTGCCAGCAGTTACTCACAGGGGGCGGCCAAAAACATTCAGTACTTC. The encoded protein is CASSYSQGAAKNIQYF.

The chain is built from TRBV20-1 and TRBJ2-3, with D possibly TRBD2 on 7 matching bases. The CDR3 extends over 14 amino acids. Per germline, CDR1 DFQATT and CDR2 SNEGSKA (reference sequence). V gave up 3 bases and J gave up 5 bases, with 15 bases separating them. CDR3 sequence (DNA): TGCAGTGCTAGGGGGGGGGGCTTGGTAGATACGCAGTATTTT. Its protein product is CSARGGGLVDTQYF.

CDR3 in DNA: TGTGCCAGCACCTGGTCCTCCAAGGGATCACCCCTCCACTTT. Its protein product is CASTWSSKGSPLHF. This chain joins TRBV28 and TRBJ1-6; D not resolved. V was pared by 7 bases and J by 10 bases, with 17 bases between. This CDR3 spans 14 amino acids. Germline V gene data show CDR1 as MDHEN and CDR2 as SYDVKM. Full variable domain (remainder filled in from reference TRBV28 and TRBJ1-6): DVKVTQSSRYLVKRTGEKVFLECVQDMDHENMFWYRQDPGLGLRLIYFSYDVKMKEKGDIPEGYSVSREKKERFSLILESASTNQTSMYLCASTWSSKGSPLHFGNGTRLTVT.

In its sample, this clonotype ranks as large (0.1 to 1%). The rearrangement uses TRBV20-1 and TRBJ1-1; 11 bases are a match to TRBD1. This CDR3 contains 14 residues. Trimming at V came to 3 bases and at J to 8 bases, leaving 8 bases not matched to a gene. Germline CDR1 and CDR2: DFQATT and SNEGSKA (reference sequence). In nucleotides, the CDR3 is TGCAGTGCTAGGGGGACAGGGGGGGTAAGAGAAGCTTTCTTT. It specifies CSARGTGGVREAFF.

The chain joins TRBV15 to TRBJ2-7; D tentatively fits TRBD1 or TRBD2 (5 bases each). Germline values: CDR1 LNHNV, CDR2 YYDKDF (reference sequence). The CDR3 is 17 residues long. V was trimmed by 0 bases and J by 3 bases, leaving 18 bases between them. The CDR3 sequence is CATSRDFGTSKIYEQYF. The CDR3 DNA reads as TGTGCCACCAGCAGAGATTTTGGGACGTCTAAAATCTACGAGCAGTACTTC. Based on the CDR3 plus reference TRBV15 and TRBJ2-7, the full variable domain is DAMVIQNPRYQVTQFGKPVTLSCSQTLNHNVMYWYQQKSSQAPKLLFHYYDKDFNNEADTPDNFQSRRPNTSFCFLDIRSPGLGDTAMYLCATSRDFGTSKIYEQYFGPGTRLTVT.

The gene calls are TRBV7-9 and TRBJ1-6; D is unresolved. Germline-derived CDR1 and CDR2 are SEHNR and FQNEAQ (reference sequence). V dropped 6 bases and J dropped 7 bases, with 13 bases sitting between them. The CDR3 consists of 14 residues. The CDR3 loop reads CASRPGQPNSPLHF. The CDR3 DNA reads as TGTGCCAGCAGACCTGGGCAGCCAAATTCACCCCTCCACTTT.

This chain connects TRBV20-1 to TRBJ1-2, with D possibly matching TRBD1 (6 bases). V gave up 6 bases and J gave up 8 bases, with 13 bases separating them. CDR1 and CDR2 (germline): DFQATT, SNEGSKA (reference sequence). The CDR3 has 11 residues. Here the CDR3 DNA reads TGCAGTGCAAGCGATGGGGGCGGCTACACCTTC. As protein: CSASDGGGYTF.

This chain links TRBV25-1 with TRBJ1-6; 7 bases map to TRBD1. J gave up 9 bases and V 5 bases, and 7 bases lay outside the gene matches. CDR3 length: 14 residues. Per the germline V gene, CDR1 is MGHDK and CDR2 is SYGVNS. CDR3 DNA sequence: TGTGCCAGCAGTAGACAGGGTTCACGTTCACCCCTCCACTTT. This translates into CASSRQGSRSPLHF. The whole variable domain, filled in from reference TRBV25-1 and TRBJ1-6, reads EADIYQTPRYLVIGTGKKITLECSQTMGHDKMYWYQQDPGMELHLIHYSYGVNSTEKGDLSSESTVSRIRTEHFPLTLESARPSHTSQYLCASSRQGSRSPLHFGNGTRLTVT.